The source of this T cell receptor beta chain is a study of human T cells and chemical hapten exposure. There are many counts of this clonotype. The CDR3 consists of 14 residues. The junction had 3 bases not matched to a gene; V was cut back by 5 bases and J by 4 bases. Per the germline V gene, CDR1 is MNHEY and CDR2 is SMNVEV (reference sequence). TCRdb processed the RACE reads anew with MiXCR; each CDR3 protein has one entry. The sample has about 81,000 distinct CDR3 sequences, about a tenth seen once. As for time point: patch test 2, 6 weeks after DPC sensitization. Treatment specified: therapeutic diphenylcyclopropenone sensitization with weekly scalp DPC.

This chain joins TRBV27 and TRBJ2-1, with TRBD2 matching 9 bases. The specimen was whole blood, collected in connection with sensitization to the hapten diphenylcyclopropenone (DPC). This clonotype originated in a woman in her twenties or thirties with alopecia areata. Some clones in this sample may be carry-over from other donors' samples. CDR3 in DNA: TGTGCCAGCAGTAGTAGCGGGGGTTACAATGAGCAGTTCTTC. Translation gives CASSSSGGYNEQFF.